This T cell receptor beta chain was sequenced in a study of siplizumab effects on memory and regulatory T cells. General study results and limits: Siplizumab conditions gave an average of around 64% Treg-derived mappable alloreactive CD4+ clones, versus 25% to 30% for controls.

Data came from immunoSEQ multiplex PCR; TCRdb stores just in-frame clones and leaves some out. The table has some 110,000 clones, more than 85% seen once; the top ten hold around 0.62%. On this clone: Antigen: not known.

Trimming pared 2 bases from V and 4 bases from J, leaving 16 bases between. The CDR3 totals 16 residues. Germline CDR1 is SGDLS and CDR2 is YYNGEE. The source of this sequence is a human donor in good health. This sequence joins TRBV9 and TRBJ1-3; TRBD1 is a possible D gene (5 bases). Sequenced: Tregs sorted from blood. The CDR3, as DNA: TGTGCCAGCAGCGTCGATGGGACCTCGGGGGGAAACACCATATATTTT. It is translated as CASSVDGTSGGNTIYF.